The 17 T cell receptor beta chains reported below all come from one sample, sequenced in a study of OX40 agonist ivuxolimab in advanced cancers. Repertoires were generated with immunoSEQ multiplex PCR, while TCRdb's copy carries only in-frame clones and drops some. This table has around 67,000 clones, 75% to 85% appearing once. The specimen was CD4+ or CD8+ T cells sorted from blood, collected in a trial of the OX40 agonist ivuxolimab. All receptors come from an adult with an advanced solid tumor such as melanoma, head and neck, liver or kidney cancer.

The chain carries TRBV5-8 and TRBJ1-1; no clear D gene. Trimming stripped 1 base from V and 10 bases from J, with 17 bases between. Germline V gene data show CDR1 as SGHTS and CDR2 as YDEGEE. The CDR3 is made up of 14 amino acids. The CDR3 DNA sequence: TGTGCCAGCAGCTTGCCCACTCGGATTGGGGTAGCTTTCTTT. It translates to CASSLPTRIGVAFF.

The chain has TRBV4-3 and TRBJ1-3, with unresolved D. Germline CDR1 is LGHNA and CDR2 is YSLEER. Trimming took 4 bases from V and 1 from J, leaving 2 bases between them. The CDR3 is made up of 12 amino acids. CDR3 protein: CASSRSGNTIYF. As DNA, the CDR3 is TGCGCCAGCAGCCGATCTGGAAACACCATATATTTT.

This sequence joins TRBV19 and TRBJ1-2, with D unresolved. CDR1 and CDR2 (germline): LNHDA, SQIVND (reference sequence). V lost 7 bases, J lost 4 bases, and 7 bases lay in between. This CDR3 region has 11 residues. CDR3 loop: CASTNVYGYTF. The CDR3 DNA is TGTGCCAGTACCAACGTCTATGGCTACACCTTC. The whole variable domain, filled in from reference TRBV19 and TRBJ1-2, reads DGGITQSPKYLFRKEGQNVTLSCEQNLNHDAMYWYRQDPGQGLRLIYYSQIVNDFQKGDIAEGYSVSREKKESFPLTVTSAQKNPTAFYLCASTNVYGYTFGSGTRLTVV.

The J gene is TRBJ1-1, the V gene TRBV7-8; no clear D gene. V shed 5 bases and J shed 0 bases, with 13 bases lying between them. The CDR3 is 15 residues long. Germline V gene sequence: CDR1 SGHVS, CDR2 FQNEAQ. CDR3 DNA: TGTGCCAGCAGCCCCCGGTTGGGTCTGAACACTGAAGCTTTCTTT. Amino acid sequence: CASSPRLGLNTEAFF.

This rearrangement joins TRBV6-1 to TRBJ1-1, with TRBD1 as a possible D gene (6 bases). The CDR3 runs 15 residues. The germline V gene has CDR1 MNHNS and CDR2 SASEGT. V lost 3 bases and J 5 bases, leaving 16 bases between the germline ends. CDR3: CASSERRGRGTEAFF. CDR3 DNA: TGTGCCAGCAGTGAGAGGAGGGGGAGAGGGACTGAAGCTTTCTTT.

This rearrangement joins TRBV6-1 to TRBJ2-5, with D unresolved. The CDR3 is made up of 14 amino acids. CDR1 is MNHNS and CDR2 is SASEGT in the germline V gene. The V gene lost 7 bases and the J gene lost 4 bases, with 16 bases spanning the gap. CDR3 nucleotide sequence: TGTGCCAGCACCGAAGGGCACATTGGAGAGACCCAGTACTTC. This codes for CASTEGHIGETQYF.

The rearrangement uses TRBV4-1 and TRBJ2-1, with 11 bases fitting TRBD2. CDR3 size: 15 residues. J gave up 4 bases and V 1 base, and 0 bases lay outside the gene matches. Germline CDR1 MGHRA, CDR2 YSYEKL. The DNA of the CDR3 is TGCGCCAGCAGCCAAGGACTAGCGGGGTACAATGAGCAGTTCTTC. This encodes CASSQGLAGYNEQFF.

This chain links TRBV10-3 with TRBJ1-1, with D perhaps TRBD1 (5 bases). The CDR3 sequence is 13 residues long. With 2 bases removed from V and 4 bases from J, the gap between germline ends came to 8 bases. CDR1 is ENHRY, CDR2 SYGVKD, per germline. CDR3 DNA sequence: TGTGCCATCAGTGAGGTTGGGGGCACTGAAGCTTTCTTT. This gives the protein CAISEVGGTEAFF.

A note on this clone: At one of its ends the junction is not consistent with the germline gene, which may arise from a read error. This chain joins TRBV12-5 and TRBJ1-2; tentatively, D is TRBD1 (5 bases). This CDR3 has 13 residues. From germline, CDR1 is LGHNT and CDR2 FRNRAP. This CDR3 reads CASGLGQLYGYTF. The DNA of the CDR3 is TGTGCTAGTGGCTTGGGGCAGCTCTATGGCTACACCTTC.

The rearrangement joins TRBV9 to TRBJ2-2; D unresolved. Germline CDR1 reads SGDLS; CDR2 reads YYNGEE. There are 15 residues in the CDR3. The ends were cut back, 4 bases at V and 4 bases at J, with 14 bases in the middle. CDR3 residues: CASSPHLDTTGELFF. The DNA of the CDR3 is TGTGCCAGCAGCCCCCATTTAGATACCACCGGGGAGCTGTTTTTT.

V is TRBV30 and J is TRBJ2-1; 8 nucleotides align to TRBD1. This CDR3 region has 17 residues. Germline CDR1 GTSNPN, CDR2 SVGIG (reference sequence). After removal of 3 bases from V and 0 bases from J, the junction contained 10 bases not matched to a gene. The CDR3 bases are TGTGCCTGGAGAGATGACAGGGGTGTTGTCTCCTACAATGAGCAGTTCTTC. The encoded protein is CAWRDDRGVVSYNEQFF.

The chain uses TRBV18 and TRBJ2-7; 7 bases line up with TRBD2. Germline V lookup: CDR1 KGHSH, CDR2 LQKENI. This CDR3 region has 14 residues. V lost 6 bases and J lost 2; bases outside the gene matches: 7. The CDR3 here is CASSPGGSTYEQYF. CDR3 DNA sequence: TGTGCCAGCTCCCCCGGGGGGTCCACCTACGAGCAGTACTTC.

This clone has just a few counts. J is TRBJ2-7 and V is TRBV25-1, with 11 bases lining up with TRBD2. V dropped 4 bases and J dropped 4; count of bases not matched to a gene: 12. This CDR3 has 17 amino acids. Per germline, CDR1 MGHDK and CDR2 SYGVNS. CDR3 sequence (DNA): TGTGCCAGCAGTGGACGGATTAGCGGGGGGGCCGGGTACGAGCAGTACTTC. This translates into CASSGRISGGAGYEQYF.

The chain links TRBV2 to TRBJ2-5, with D perhaps TRBD2 (7 bases). CDR3 length: 15 residues. Germline lookup yields CDR1 SNHLY and CDR2 FYNNEI. Trimming took 6 bases from V and 5 from J, leaving 19 bases between them. This CDR3 is CASSAEGGGRETQYF. The CDR3, as DNA: TGTGCCAGCAGCGCGGAGGGGGGGGGTCGGGAGACCCAGTACTTC.

This clone was seen only a few times. This sequence joins TRBV7-2 and TRBJ1-2, with D hard to call. The CDR3 length is 13 residues. Trimming pared 1 base from V and 6 bases from J, leaving 9 bases between. CDR1 and CDR2 (germline): SGHTA, FQGNSA. CDR3 in amino acids: CASSLGQTDGYTF. CDR3 coding DNA: TGTGCCAGCAGCTTAGGCCAGACGGATGGCTACACCTTC.

This clone has only a few counts. V and J are TRBV6-5 and TRBJ1-2, with D perhaps matching TRBD1 (5 bases). There are 15 residues in the CDR3. The ends were cut back, 2 bases at V and 5 bases at J, with 15 bases in the middle. CDR1 and CDR2 from the germline V gene are MNHEY and SVGAGI. The CDR3 bases are TGTGCCAGCAGTTACGACGGGACCCCCCTATATGGCTACACCTTC. Translating gives CASSYDGTPLYGYTF.

The chain joins TRBV27 to TRBJ1-5; no reliable D call. The CDR3 has 13 amino acids. The V and J ends lost 6 bases and 1 base respectively, with 7 bases between them. Per germline, CDR1 MNHEY and CDR2 SMNVEV (reference sequence). The CDR3 is CASRLGSNQPQHF. Here the CDR3 DNA reads TGTGCCAGCAGATTGGGGAGCAATCAGCCCCAGCATTTT.